The rows below give T cell receptor beta chains drawn from one sample of a study of shared clonotypes between healthy human individuals. TCRdb's table, derived via immunoSEQ multiplex PCR, lists solely in-frame clones and lacks some. The sample yields just over 2,000,000 clones, about 95% seen once. Sequenced: naive CD8+ T cells sorted from blood. The receptors come from a man between 18 and 29 years old in good health. The CDR3 runs from the conserved cysteine through the conserved F or W. A D gene is named only where the DNA matches it firmly. Clone size is stated in some rows and not others, as once, few, many or a class when expanded.

j_call d_call v_call clone_size cdr3_aa cdr3_nt
TRBJ1-1 TRBD1 TRBV7-8 . CASTQGAHTEAFF TGTGCCAGCACCCAGGGGGCTCACACTGAAGCTTTCTTT
TRBJ1-2 . TRBV9 . CASSGESNYGYTF TGTGCCAGCAGCGGGGAGAGTAACTATGGCTACACCTTC
TRBJ2-5 TRBD2 TRBV9 . CASSVSGARQETQYF TGTGCCAGCAGCGTGAGCGGGGCCCGCCAAGAGACCCAGTACTTC
TRBJ2-2 . TRBV29-1 . CSVEDPDRGTGELFF TGCAGCGTTGAAGATCCGGACCGGGGAACCGGGGAGCTGTTTTTT
TRBJ2-7 TRBD1 TRBV19 . CASTGQGAKYEQYF TGTGCCAGCACTGGACAGGGGGCGAAGTACGAGCAGTACTTC
TRBJ2-2 . TRBV27 . CASSPSSITGELFF TGTGCCAGCAGTCCAAGTAGTATCACCGGGGAGCTGTTTTTT
TRBJ2-1 . TRBV6-1 once CASRNREYNEQFF TGTGCCAGCAGAAACAGGGAGTACAATGAGCAGTTCTTC
TRBJ2-7 TRBD1 TRBV27 . CASGVGQGAYEQYF TGTGCCAGCGGGGTGGGACAGGGGGCATACGAGCAGTACTTC
TRBJ2-4 TRBD2 TRBV10-2 . CASSEEGGRGKNIQYF TGCGCCAGCAGTGAGGAGGGCGGGAGAGGGAAAAACATTCAGTACTTC
TRBJ1-5 . TRBV7-2 . CASSLADRSYSNQPQHF TGTGCCAGCAGCTTAGCAGACAGAAGTTATAGCAATCAGCCCCAGCATTTT
TRBJ2-7 . TRBV9 . CASSRGVSGVDEQYF TGTGCCAGCAGCCGGGGAGTGTCGGGAGTAGACGAGCAGTACTTC
TRBJ2-7 . TRBV9 . CASSHTPSYEQYF TGTGCCAGCAGCCATACTCCTTCCTACGAGCAGTACTTC
TRBJ1-6 . TRBV9 . CASSLETGPLANSPLHF TGTGCCAGCAGCTTAGAGACCGGGCCCTTAGCTAATTCACCCCTCCACTTT
TRBJ2-5 . TRBV2 . CASSDLGWLSWETQYF TGTGCCAGCAGCGACCTGGGGTGGTTGTCCTGGGAGACCCAGTACTTC
TRBJ1-2 TRBD1 TRBV4-3 . CASSQPDRDYGYTF TGCGCCAGCAGCCAACCCGACAGGGACTATGGCTACACCTTC
TRBJ2-5 TRBD2 TRBV2 . CASRTGLAGGGETQYF TGTGCCAGCAGAACGGGACTAGCGGGGGGAGGGGAGACCCAGTACTTC
TRBJ2-3 . TRBV4-1 . CASSQVGGVYTSTDTQYF TGCGCCAGCAGCCAAGTCGGTGGGGTTTATACTAGCACAGATACGCAGTATTTT
TRBJ2-2 . TRBV7-9 . CASSLPSAGELFF TGTGCCAGCAGCTTACCGAGCGCCGGGGAGCTGTTTTTT
TRBJ2-7 . TRBV6-5 once CASSIGTAHYEQYF TGTGCCAGCAGCATCGGGACGGCTCACTACGAGCAGTACTTC
TRBJ1-2 . TRBV6-5 . CASSYMGYGYTF TGTGCCAGCAGTTACATGGGCTATGGCTACACCTTC
TRBJ1-3 . TRBV10-3 . CAISLGGAGNTIYF TGTGCCATCAGTTTAGGGGGAGCTGGAAACACCATATATTTT
TRBJ1-5 TRBD1 TRBV28 . CASSFPGTGGDSNQPQHF TGTGCCAGCAGTTTTCCCGGGACAGGGGGTGATAGCAATCAGCCCCAGCATTTT
TRBJ2-7 TRBD2 TRBV6-1 . CASRSGLAYEQYF TGTGCCAGCAGGAGCGGACTAGCATATGAGCAGTACTTC
TRBJ2-1 TRBD2 TRBV11-2 . CASSLVAGVVGEQFF TGTGCCAGCAGCTTAGTTGCGGGAGTCGTAGGTGAGCAGTTCTTC
TRBJ2-7 . TRBV11-2 . CASSKIQGFGGLRDEQYF TGTGCCAGCAGCAAAATCCAGGGGTTCGGGGGCCTCCGCGACGAGCAGTACTTC
TRBJ2-7 . TRBV4-1 once CASSLRSSAVSYEQYF TGCGCCAGCAGCCTTCGGAGCAGCGCCGTCTCCTACGAGCAGTACTTC
TRBJ2-3 TRBD2 TRBV7-2 . CASSPPPGLVVLDTQYF TGTGCCAGCAGCCCGCCCCCGGGACTAGTTGTATTAGATACGCAGTATTTT
TRBJ2-5 TRBD2 TRBV5-6 . CASSGELAQKETQYF TGTGCCAGCAGCGGGGAACTAGCGCAGAAAGAGACCCAGTACTTC
TRBJ2-7 . TRBV6-5 . CASSYSGDGISYEQYF TGTGCCAGCAGTTACTCGGGGGACGGAATCTCCTACGAGCAGTACTTC
TRBJ2-1 . TRBV6-6 . CASSYSVRGSYNEQFF TGTGCCAGCAGTTACTCGGTGAGGGGCTCCTACAATGAGCAGTTCTTC
TRBJ2-7 TRBD1 TRBV27 . CASSAGTGLYEQYF TGTGCCAGCAGTGCCGGGACAGGGCTATACGAGCAGTACTTC
TRBJ2-5 . TRBV5-8 . CASKFPGEGVEETQYF TGTGCCAGCAAATTCCCCGGGGAGGGGGTGGAAGAGACCCAGTACTTC
TRBJ2-6 . TRBV30 . CAWSVESWANVLTF TGTGCCTGGAGTGTAGAGAGCTGGGCCAACGTCCTGACTTTC